These 12 T cell receptor beta chains were all obtained from the same sample, sequenced in a study of vaccination and CD4 T cells after COVID-19. No antigen has been identified for these receptors. Sequenced with the Oncomine TCR Beta short-read assay was DNA taken from cultured CD4+ T cells. Each CDR3 protein gets one entry after TCRdb re-called the PCR reads with MiXCR. Counted here are roughly 14,000 distinct CDR3 sequences, roughly 36% occurring once; the ten biggest clones make up over 30%. The sample's treatment: approximately nine-day PBMC culture with coronavirus spike peptide pools or control peptides (ViraFEST assay). Sequencing was performed on cultured CD4+ T cells from blood. All receptors derive from a human donor with COVID-19.

This clonotype has a single count. This rearrangement joins TRBV7-9 to TRBJ2-7, with TRBD1 as a possible D gene (6 bases). The V gene's germline CDR1 is SEHNR and CDR2 FQNEAQ (reference sequence). The CDR3 has 13 amino acids. The ends were cut back, 5 bases at V and 4 bases at J, with 12 bases in the middle. Here the CDR3 DNA reads TGTGCCAGCAGCACTGACAGGTCTTACGAGCAGTACTTC. It encodes CASSTDRSYEQYF.

The rearrangement uses TRBV5-4 and TRBJ2-1, with TRBD2 matching 14 bases. With V trimmed by 3 bases and J by 8 bases, 7 bases remained unmatched. This CDR3 region has 16 residues. Germline CDR1 reads SGHNT; CDR2 reads YYREEE (reference sequence). CDR3 nucleotides: TGTGCCAGCAGCTCCGAGACTAGCGGGGGGGCGTATGAGCAGTTCTTC. Its protein is CASSSETSGGAYEQFF.

In this sample, this clonotype turned up a few times. V is TRBV2 and J is TRBJ1-6; weak D call: TRBD1 (6 bases). The CDR3 spans 14 residues. V was shortened by 4 bases and J by 10 bases, with 14 bases between the two germline ends. Germline V gives CDR1 SNHLY, CDR2 FYNNEI. Written as DNA, the CDR3 is TGTGCCAGCAGTGTCTTAGGGGGAACGTCACCCCTCCACTTT. Translating gives CASSVLGGTSPLHF.

This clonotype came up a few times. The chain has TRBV6-5 and TRBJ1-5; no reliable D call. Germline CDR1 reads MNHEY; CDR2 reads SVGAGI. V lost 4 bases to trimming and J lost 7 bases, with 11 bases between them. The CDR3 is made up of 13 amino acids. The CDR3 DNA reads TGTGCCAGCAGTTTGACAAAAGGGCAGCCCCAGCATTTT. Translated, it gives CASSLTKGQPQHF.

The CDR3 bases are TGTGCCAGTAGTTTCCAGGGGGGTAGAGATACGCAGTATTTT. This encodes CASSFQGGRDTQYF. V usage is TRBV19 and J usage is TRBJ2-3; possible D gene TRBD1, 7 bases. The CDR3 is 14 amino acids. Germline loops: CDR1 LNHDA, CDR2 SQIVND (reference sequence). The V gene lost 5 bases and the J gene lost 5 bases, with 14 bases spanning the gap. The variable domain in full, with the rest retrieved from reference TRBV19 and TRBJ2-3, is DGGITQSPKYLFRKEGQNVTLSCEQNLNHDAMYWYRQDPGQGLRLIYYSQIVNDFQKGDIAEGYSVSREKKESFPLTVTSAQKNPTAFYLCASSFQGGRDTQYFGPGTRLTVL.

This clonotype was recorded a few times. DNA for the CDR3: TGTGCCAGCAGTTTAGTCGGACAGACCTATGGCTACACCTTC. Its translation: CASSLVGQTYGYTF. The J gene is TRBJ1-2, the V gene TRBV28, with TRBD1 as a possible D gene (6 bases). There are 14 residues in the CDR3. The V and J ends lost 2 bases and 4 bases respectively, with 11 bases between them. Per the germline V gene, CDR1 is MDHEN and CDR2 is SYDVKM.

CDR3 region: CASKREEGGNTEAFF. CDR3 DNA: TGCGCCAGCAAGCGGGAGGAGGGAGGGAACACTGAAGCTTTCTTT. V and J are TRBV5-1 and TRBJ1-1; D call uncertain. There are 15 residues in the CDR3. Germline assignment: CDR1 SGHRS and CDR2 YFSETQ. V gave up 6 bases and J gave up 1 base, with 16 bases separating them.

As concerns this clonotype: At one boundary the junction diverges from the germline segment, which might be a read error. This chain connects TRBV5-1 to TRBJ1-1; 8 nucleotides agree with TRBD1. CDR1 is SGHRS, CDR2 YFSETQ, per germline. The CDR3 loop spans 14 amino acids. CDR3 DNA: TGCGCCAGCAGCTTAAGGACAGGGAACGCTGAAGCTTTCTTT. Translated, it gives CASSLRTGNAEAFF.

This rearrangement joins TRBV5-1 to TRBJ2-7; a possible D gene is TRBD2 (5 bases). Per germline, CDR1 SGHRS and CDR2 YFSETQ. The CDR3 length is 12 residues. V was shortened by 4 bases and J by 5 bases, with 10 bases between the two germline ends. The CDR3 DNA reads as TGCGCCAGCAGCCGCGTCGGGGACGAGCAGTACTTC. Translating it yields CASSRVGDEQYF.

This clonotype was observed a handful of times. The chain recombines TRBV7-9 with TRBJ2-3, with D perhaps matching TRBD2 (5 bases). This CDR3 contains 13 residues. V lost 7 bases to trimming and J lost 4 bases, with 12 bases between them. CDR1 and CDR2 from the germline V gene are SEHNR and FQNEAQ (reference sequence). CDR3 DNA: TGTGCCAGCACATCCTTCGGGGCAGATACGCAGTATTTT. Translating it yields CASTSFGADTQYF. Full variable domain (remainder filled in from reference TRBV7-9 and TRBJ2-3): DTGVSQNPRHKITKRGQNVTFRCDPISEHNRLYWYRQTLGQGPEFLTYFQNEAQLEKSRLLSDRFSAERPKGSFSTLEIQRTEQGDSAMYLCASTSFGADTQYFGPGTRLTVL.

This chain links TRBV15 with TRBJ2-7, with 9 bases identical to TRBD1. Germline values: CDR1 LNHNV, CDR2 YYDKDF (reference sequence). V trimming: 3 bases; J trimming: 0 bases; junction bases outside the gene matches: 3. The CDR3 is made up of 15 amino acids. For the CDR3, the DNA is TGTGCCACCAGCAGTCAACAGGGGGCCTCCTACGAGCAGTACTTC. As protein: CATSSQQGASYEQYF. Based on the CDR3 plus reference TRBV15 and TRBJ2-7, the full variable domain is DAMVIQNPRYQVTQFGKPVTLSCSQTLNHNVMYWYQQKSSQAPKLLFHYYDKDFNNEADTPDNFQSRRPNTSFCFLDIRSPGLGDTAMYLCATSSQQGASYEQYFGPGTRLTVT.

The rearrangement uses TRBV7-8 and TRBJ1-3; unclear D gene. CDR1 and CDR2 from the germline V gene are SGHVS and FQNEAQ. The V gene lost 2 bases and the J gene lost 2 bases, with 7 bases spanning the gap. This CDR3 region has 14 residues. CDR3 sequence: CASSLLRTGNTIYF. CDR3 bases: TGTGCCAGCAGCTTACTCAGGACTGGAAACACCATATATTTT. Supplemented by reference TRBV7-8 and TRBJ1-3, the full variable domain reads GAGVSQSPRYKVAKRGQDVALRCDPISGHVSLFWYQQALGQGPEFLTYFQNEAQLDKSGLPSDRFFAERPEGSVSTLKIQRTQQEDSAVYLCASSLLRTGNTIYFGEGSWLTVV.